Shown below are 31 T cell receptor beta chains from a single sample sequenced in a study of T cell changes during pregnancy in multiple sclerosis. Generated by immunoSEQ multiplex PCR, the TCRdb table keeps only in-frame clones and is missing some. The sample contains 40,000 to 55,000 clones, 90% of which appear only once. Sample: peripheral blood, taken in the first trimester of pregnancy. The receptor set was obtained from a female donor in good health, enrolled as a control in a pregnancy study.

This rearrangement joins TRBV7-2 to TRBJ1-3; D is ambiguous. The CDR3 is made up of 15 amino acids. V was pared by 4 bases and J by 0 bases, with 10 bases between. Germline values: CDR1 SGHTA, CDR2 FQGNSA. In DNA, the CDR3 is TGTGCCAGCAGCTCGTTAGGACTCTCTGGAAACACCATATATTTT. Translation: CASSSLGLSGNTIYF.

The CDR3 spells CASSLGGRAGGEQFF. CDR3 DNA: TGTGCCAGCAGCTTAGGCGGGAGGGCCGGTGGGGAGCAGTTCTTC. The chain joins TRBV11-3 to TRBJ2-1; 9 bases are a match to TRBD2. V lost 1 base and J lost 10; bases outside the gene matches: 8. CDR3 length equals 15 residues. CDR1 SGHNT and CDR2 YENEEA come from the germline V gene.

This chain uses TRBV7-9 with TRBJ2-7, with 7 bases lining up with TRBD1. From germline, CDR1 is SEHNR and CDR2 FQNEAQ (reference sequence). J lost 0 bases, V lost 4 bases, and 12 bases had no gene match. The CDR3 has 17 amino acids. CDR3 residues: CASSSTRQGQSSYEQYF. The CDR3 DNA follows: TGTGCCAGCAGCTCAACCCGACAGGGACAGAGCTCCTACGAGCAGTACTTC.

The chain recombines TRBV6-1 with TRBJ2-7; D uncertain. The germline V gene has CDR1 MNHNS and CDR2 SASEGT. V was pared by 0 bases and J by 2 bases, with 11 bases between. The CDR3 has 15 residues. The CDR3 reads CASSEADGETYEQYF. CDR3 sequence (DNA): TGTGCCAGCAGTGAAGCGGATGGAGAAACCTACGAGCAGTACTTC.

The CDR3 protein is CASSTRGSSYNEQFF. The CDR3 coding sequence is TGTGCCAGTAGCACCAGAGGGAGCTCCTACAATGAGCAGTTCTTC. The chain uses TRBV19 and TRBJ2-1, with D possibly matching TRBD2 (5 bases). Trimming pared 6 bases from V and 0 bases from J, leaving 12 bases between. The CDR3 sequence is 15 residues long. Germline assignment: CDR1 LNHDA and CDR2 SQIVND (reference sequence).

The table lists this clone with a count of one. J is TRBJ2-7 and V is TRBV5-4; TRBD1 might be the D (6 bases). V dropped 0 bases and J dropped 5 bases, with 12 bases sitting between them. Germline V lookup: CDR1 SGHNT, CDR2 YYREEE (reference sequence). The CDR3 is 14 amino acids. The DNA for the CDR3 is TGTGCCAGCAGCTTGGGCCAGGGGCTCCACGAGCAGTACTTC. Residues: CASSLGQGLHEQYF. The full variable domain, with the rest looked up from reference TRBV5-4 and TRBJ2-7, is ETGVTQSPTHLIKTRGQQVTLRCSSQSGHNTVSWYQQALGQGPQFIFQYYREEENGRGNFPPRFSGLQFPNYSSELNVNALELDDSALYLCASSLGQGLHEQYFGPGTRLTVT.

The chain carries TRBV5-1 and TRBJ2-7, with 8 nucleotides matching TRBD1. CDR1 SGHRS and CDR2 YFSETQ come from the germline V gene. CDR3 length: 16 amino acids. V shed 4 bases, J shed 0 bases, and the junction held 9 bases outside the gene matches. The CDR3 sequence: CASSLQRQGSSYEQYF. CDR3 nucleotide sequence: TGCGCCAGCAGCCTCCAGCGACAGGGGTCCTCCTACGAGCAGTACTTC.

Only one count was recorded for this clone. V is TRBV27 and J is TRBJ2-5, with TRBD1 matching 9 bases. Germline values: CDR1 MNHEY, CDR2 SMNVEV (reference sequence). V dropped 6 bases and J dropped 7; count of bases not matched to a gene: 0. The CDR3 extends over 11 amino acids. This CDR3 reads CASRDRGTQYF. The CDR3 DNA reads TGTGCCAGCAGGGACAGGGGGACCCAGTACTTC.

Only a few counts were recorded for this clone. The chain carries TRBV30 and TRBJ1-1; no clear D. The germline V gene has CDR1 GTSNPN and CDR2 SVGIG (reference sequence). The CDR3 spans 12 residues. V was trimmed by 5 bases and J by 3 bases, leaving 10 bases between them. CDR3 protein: CAWRLGDTEAFF. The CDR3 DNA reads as TGTGCCTGGCGTTTGGGAGACACTGAAGCTTTCTTT.

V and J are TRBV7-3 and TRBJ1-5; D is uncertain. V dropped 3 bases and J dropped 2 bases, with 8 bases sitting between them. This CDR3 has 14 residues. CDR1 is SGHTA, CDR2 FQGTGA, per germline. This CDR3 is CASSFGQCNQPQHF. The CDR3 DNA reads TGTGCCAGCAGCTTTGGGCAGTGCAATCAGCCCCAGCATTTT.

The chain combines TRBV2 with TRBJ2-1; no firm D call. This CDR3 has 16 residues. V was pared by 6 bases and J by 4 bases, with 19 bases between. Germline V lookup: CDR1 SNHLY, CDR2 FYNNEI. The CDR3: CASSEMAHLTYNEQFF. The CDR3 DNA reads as TGTGCCAGCAGCGAGATGGCTCACCTGACATACAATGAGCAGTTCTTC. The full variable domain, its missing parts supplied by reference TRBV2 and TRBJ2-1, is EPEVTQTPSHQVTQMGQEVILRCVPISNHLYFYWYRQILGQKVEFLVSFYNNEISEKSEIFDDQFSVERPDGSNFTLKIRSTKLEDSAMYFCASSEMAHLTYNEQFFGPGTRLTVL.

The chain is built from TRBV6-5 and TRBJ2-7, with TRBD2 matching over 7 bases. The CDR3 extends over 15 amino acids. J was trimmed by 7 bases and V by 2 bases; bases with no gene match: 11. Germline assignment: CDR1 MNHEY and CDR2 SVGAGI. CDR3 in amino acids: CASSYRPAGPGEQYF. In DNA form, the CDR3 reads TGTGCCAGCAGTTACCGTCCAGCGGGGCCGGGGGAGCAGTACTTC.

The CDR3 DNA reads as TGTGCCAGCGACGGGGGAAGACGAGGTGAAGCTTTCTTT. This gives the protein CASDGGRRGEAFF. V usage is TRBV7-2 and J usage is TRBJ1-1; a possible D gene is TRBD1 (5 bases). Germline V gives CDR1 SGHTA, CDR2 FQGNSA. V dropped 8 bases and J dropped 7 bases, with 17 bases sitting between them. CDR3 size: 13 residues.

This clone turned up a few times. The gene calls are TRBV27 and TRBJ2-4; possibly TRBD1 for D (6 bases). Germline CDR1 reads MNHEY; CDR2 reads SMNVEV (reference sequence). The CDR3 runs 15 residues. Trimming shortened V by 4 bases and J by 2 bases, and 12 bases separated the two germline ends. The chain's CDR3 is CASSSGESSKNIQYF. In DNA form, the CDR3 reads TGTGCCAGCAGTTCAGGGGAATCGTCCAAAAACATTCAGTACTTC.

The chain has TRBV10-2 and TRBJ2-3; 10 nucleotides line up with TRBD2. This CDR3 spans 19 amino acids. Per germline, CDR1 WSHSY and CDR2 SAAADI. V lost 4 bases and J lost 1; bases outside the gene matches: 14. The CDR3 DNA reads TGCGCCAGCAGTGGGCCCTTTCCTATAGCGGGGGGAGGCACAGATACGCAGTATTTT. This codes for CASSGPFPIAGGGTDTQYF.

CDR3 nucleotides: TGCGCCAGCAGCTTGGCCACAGGGGACTACGAGCAGTACTTC. As protein: CASSLATGDYEQYF. V and J are TRBV5-1 and TRBJ2-7, with TRBD1 matching 7 bases. CDR1 SGHRS and CDR2 YFSETQ come from the germline V gene. The V and J ends lost 0 bases and 3 bases, in that order; junction bases with no gene match: 3. The length of the CDR3 is 14 residues.

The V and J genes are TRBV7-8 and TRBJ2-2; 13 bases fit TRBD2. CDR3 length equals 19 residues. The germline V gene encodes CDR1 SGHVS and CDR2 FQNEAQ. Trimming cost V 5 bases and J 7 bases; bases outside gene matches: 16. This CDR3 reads CASSRGGLAGVLQGGELFF. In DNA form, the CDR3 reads TGTGCCAGCAGCCGTGGAGGACTAGCGGGAGTCCTACAGGGCGGGGAGCTGTTTTTT.

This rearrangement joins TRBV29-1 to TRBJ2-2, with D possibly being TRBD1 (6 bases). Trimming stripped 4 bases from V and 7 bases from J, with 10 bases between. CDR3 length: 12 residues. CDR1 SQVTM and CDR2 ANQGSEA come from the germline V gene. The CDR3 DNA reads TGCAGCGTTGCAACAGGGTTCGGGGAGCTGTTTTTT. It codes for CSVATGFGELFF.

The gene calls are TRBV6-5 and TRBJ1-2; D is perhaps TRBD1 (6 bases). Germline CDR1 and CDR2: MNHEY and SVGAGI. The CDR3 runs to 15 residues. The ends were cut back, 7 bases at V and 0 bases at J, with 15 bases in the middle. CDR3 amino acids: CASNKDRISNYGYTF. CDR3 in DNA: TGTGCCAGCAACAAAGACAGGATCTCTAACTATGGCTACACCTTC.

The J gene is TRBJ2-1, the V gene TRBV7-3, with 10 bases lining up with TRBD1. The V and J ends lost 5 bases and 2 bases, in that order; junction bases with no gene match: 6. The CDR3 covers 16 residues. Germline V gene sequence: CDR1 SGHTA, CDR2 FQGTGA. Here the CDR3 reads CASSPPGQGPYNEQFF. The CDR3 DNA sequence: TGTGCCAGCAGCCCACCGGGACAGGGGCCCTACAATGAGCAGTTCTTC.

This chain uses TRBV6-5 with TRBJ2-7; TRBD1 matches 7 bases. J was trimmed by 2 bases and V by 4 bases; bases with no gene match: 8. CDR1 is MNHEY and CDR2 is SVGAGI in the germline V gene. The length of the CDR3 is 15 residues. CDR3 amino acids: CASSSSTDRAYEQYF. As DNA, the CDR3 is TGTGCCAGCAGTTCCTCCACCGACAGGGCCTACGAGCAGTACTTC.

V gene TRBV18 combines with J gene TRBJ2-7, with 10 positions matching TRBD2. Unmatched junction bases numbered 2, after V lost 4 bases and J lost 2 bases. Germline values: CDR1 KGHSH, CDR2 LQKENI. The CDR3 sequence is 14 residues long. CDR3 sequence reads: CASSLSGGAYEQYF. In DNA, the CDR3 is TGTGCCAGCTCACTCAGCGGGGGGGCCTACGAGCAGTACTTC.

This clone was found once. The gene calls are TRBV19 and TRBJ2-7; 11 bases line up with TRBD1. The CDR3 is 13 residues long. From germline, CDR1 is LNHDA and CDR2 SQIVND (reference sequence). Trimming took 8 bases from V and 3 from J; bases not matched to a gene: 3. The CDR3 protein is CASSGTGGYEQYF. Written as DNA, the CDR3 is TGTGCCAGTTCCGGGACAGGGGGCTACGAGCAGTACTTC.

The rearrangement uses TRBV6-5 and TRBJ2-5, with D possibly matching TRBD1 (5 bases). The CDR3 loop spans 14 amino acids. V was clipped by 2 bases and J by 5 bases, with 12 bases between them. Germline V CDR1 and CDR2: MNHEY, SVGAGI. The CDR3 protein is CASSYGQGSETQYF. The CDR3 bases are TGTGCCAGCAGTTACGGGCAGGGTAGCGAGACCCAGTACTTC.

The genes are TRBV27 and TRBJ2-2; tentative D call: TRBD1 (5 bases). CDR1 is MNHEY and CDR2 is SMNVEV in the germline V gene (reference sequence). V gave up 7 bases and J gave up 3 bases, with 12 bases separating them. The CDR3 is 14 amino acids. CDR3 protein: CASMGLEYTGELFF. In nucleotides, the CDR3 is TGTGCCAGCATGGGGCTAGAATACACCGGGGAGCTGTTTTTT.

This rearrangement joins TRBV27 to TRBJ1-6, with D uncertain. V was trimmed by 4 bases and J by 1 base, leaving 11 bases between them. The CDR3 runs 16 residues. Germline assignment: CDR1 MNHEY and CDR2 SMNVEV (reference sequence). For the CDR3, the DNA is TGTGCCAGCAGTTCGGGGTTTGGGTCCTATAATTCACCCCTCCACTTT. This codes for CASSSGFGSYNSPLHF.

CDR3 protein: CASSPWTGGGTEAFF. The DNA of the CDR3 is TGTGCCAGCAGTCCCTGGACAGGGGGAGGGACTGAAGCTTTCTTT. J is TRBJ1-1 and V is TRBV28, with 10 positions matching TRBD1. J gave up 5 bases and V 5 bases, and 8 bases lay outside the gene matches. Germline assignment: CDR1 MDHEN and CDR2 SYDVKM. CDR3 size: 15 residues.

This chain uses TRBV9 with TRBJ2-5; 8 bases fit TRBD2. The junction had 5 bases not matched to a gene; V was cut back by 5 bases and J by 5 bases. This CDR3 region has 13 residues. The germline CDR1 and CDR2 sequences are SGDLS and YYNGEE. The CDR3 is CASSTAGVETQYF. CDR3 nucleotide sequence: TGTGCCAGCAGTACAGCGGGAGTGGAGACCCAGTACTTC. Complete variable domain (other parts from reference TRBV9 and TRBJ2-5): DSGVTQTPKHLITATGQRVTLRCSPRSGDLSVYWYQQSLDQGLQFLIQYYNGEERAKGNILERFSAQQFPDLHSELNLSSLELGDSALYFCASSTAGVETQYFGPGTRLLVL.

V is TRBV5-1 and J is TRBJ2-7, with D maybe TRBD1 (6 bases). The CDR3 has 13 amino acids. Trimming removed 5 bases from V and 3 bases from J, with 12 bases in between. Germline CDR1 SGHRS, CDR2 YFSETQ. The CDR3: CASSYQGNYEQYF. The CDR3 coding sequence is TGCGCCAGCAGTTATCAGGGGAACTACGAGCAGTACTTC.

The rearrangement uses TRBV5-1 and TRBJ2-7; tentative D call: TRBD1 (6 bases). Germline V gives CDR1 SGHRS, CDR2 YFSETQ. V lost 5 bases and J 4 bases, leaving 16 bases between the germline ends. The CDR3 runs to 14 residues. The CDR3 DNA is TGCGCCAGCAGGGGGACAATCTCCGGGTACGAGCAGTACTTC. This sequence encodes CASRGTISGYEQYF.

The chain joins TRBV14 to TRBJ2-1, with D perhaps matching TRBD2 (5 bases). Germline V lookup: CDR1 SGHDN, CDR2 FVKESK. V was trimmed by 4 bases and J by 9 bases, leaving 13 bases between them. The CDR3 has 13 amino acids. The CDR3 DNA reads TGTGCCAGCAGCCTTACGCTAGGGAGTGAGCAGTTCTTC. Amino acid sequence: CASSLTLGSEQFF.